These 25 T cell receptor beta chains came from one sample sequenced in a study of T cell repertoires in cytomegalovirus infection. TCRdb processed the reads anew with MiXCR; each CDR3 protein has one entry. Among approximately 180,000 distinct CDR3 sequences listed, 17% were seen once. Sample: CD8+ T cells from PBMCs. Receptors were obtained from a human donor in good health (CMV status not recorded). Some clones in this sample may be carry-over from other donors' samples.

The rearrangement links TRBV7-8 to TRBJ1-1; D call uncertain. Germline loops: CDR1 SGHVS, CDR2 FQNEAQ. Trimming cost V 2 bases and J 1 base, with 8 bases left between them. The CDR3 length is 14 residues. The CDR3 coding sequence is TGTGCCAGCAGCTTAAGTCCAGGGAACACTGAAGCTTTCTTT. Translation gives CASSLSPGNTEAFF. Combining the CDR3 with reference TRBV7-8 and TRBJ1-1 gives the whole variable domain GAGVSQSPRYKVAKRGQDVALRCDPISGHVSLFWYQQALGQGPEFLTYFQNEAQLDKSGLPSDRFFAERPEGSVSTLKIQRTQQEDSAVYLCASSLSPGNTEAFFGQGTRLTVV.

The J gene is TRBJ2-4, the V gene TRBV6-2 or TRBV6-3; the D is unclear. The CDR3 length is 18 residues. V lost 1 base to trimming and J lost 0 bases, with 16 bases between them. Germline CDR1 is MNHEY and CDR2 is SVGEGT. CDR3 loop: CASSYYGPATLAKNIQYF. The CDR3 DNA follows: TGTGCCAGCAGTTACTACGGTCCCGCTACTCTAGCCAAAAACATTCAGTACTTC.

CDR3 in DNA: TGTGCCAGCAGCTTGGGCAGGGGAAGGGGGACTGAAGCTTTCTTT. It yields the protein CASSLGRGRGTEAFF. The rearrangement uses TRBV7-6 and TRBJ1-1; the D gene is possibly TRBD1 (6 bases). The CDR3 is 15 amino acids. The V gene lost 3 bases and the J gene lost 5 bases, with 16 bases spanning the gap. The germline CDR1 and CDR2 sequences are SGHVS and FNYEAQ.

The chain links TRBV7-2 to TRBJ1-5; D possibly corresponds to TRBD1 (6 bases). Trimming cost V 1 base and J 3 bases, with 10 bases left between them. The CDR3 contains 15 residues. Germline-derived CDR1 and CDR2 are SGHTA and FQGNSA. In DNA form, the CDR3 reads TGTGCCAGCAGCTTAGATCAGGGGATCAATCAGCCCCAGCATTTT. Protein sequence: CASSLDQGINQPQHF.

This clonotype has a handful of counts. The gene calls are TRBV7-9 and TRBJ1-1; D remains ambiguous. The germline gives CDR1 SEHNR, CDR2 FQNEAQ (reference sequence). The V end lost 11 bases, the J end lost 0 bases, and 7 bases lay between the germline ends. The CDR3 spans 11 residues. The DNA of the CDR3 is TGTGCCGAGAGTATGAACACTGAAGCTTTCTTT. This sequence encodes CAESMNTEAFF.

This clonotype was observed a handful of times. The chain carries TRBV7-9 and TRBJ1-2; no definite D call. Germline V gene sequence: CDR1 SEHNR, CDR2 FQNEAQ (reference sequence). The CDR3 runs to 15 residues. Between the trimmed V and J ends, which lost 1 base and 4 bases, there was a span of 13 bases. The CDR3 loop is CASSLVISDGYGYTF. As DNA, the CDR3 is TGTGCCAGCAGCTTAGTCATCAGTGACGGCTATGGCTACACCTTC.

This sequence joins TRBV27 and TRBJ2-3; D is ambiguous. Trimming cost V 1 base and J 4 bases, with 6 bases left between them. Germline assignment: CDR1 MNHEY and CDR2 SMNVEV (reference sequence). The length of the CDR3 is 13 residues. The CDR3 DNA reads as TGTGCCAGCAGTTTATGGGCTGCAGATACGCAGTATTTT. Its protein is CASSLWAADTQYF.

The table lists this clonotype with a few counts. This chain links TRBV12-5 with TRBJ1-2, with TRBD1 matching 7 bases. The V gene's germline CDR1 is LGHNT and CDR2 FRNRAP. The junction had 4 bases not matched to a gene; V was cut back by 3 bases and J by 6 bases. The length of the CDR3 is 13 residues. The CDR3: CASGLGTGDGYTF. CDR3 DNA: TGTGCTAGTGGTTTAGGAACAGGGGATGGCTACACCTTC.

The chain is built from TRBV5-1 and TRBJ1-6; unclear D gene. Germline V gene sequence: CDR1 SGHRS, CDR2 YFSETQ. Trimming left V 9 bases short and J 0 bases short, with 16 bases between. CDR3 length: 16 amino acids. CDR3 in DNA: TGCGCCACCAAACCGGGTACGAGCTCCTATAATTCACCCCTCCACTTT. As protein: CATKPGTSSYNSPLHF.

This sequence joins TRBV7-6 and TRBJ2-1; TRBD2 matches at 8 bases. The germline CDR1 and CDR2 sequences are SGHVS and FNYEAQ. Trimming cost V 3 bases and J 0 bases; bases outside gene matches: 7. CDR3 length: 17 amino acids. The CDR3 loop is CASSFLTSGSSYNEQFF. Here the CDR3 DNA reads TGTGCCAGCAGCTTCTTAACTAGCGGTAGCTCCTACAATGAGCAGTTCTTC.

The chain recombines TRBV6-2 or TRBV6-3 with TRBJ1-1; D is perhaps TRBD1 (6 bases). There are 18 residues in the CDR3. Per germline, CDR1 MNHEY and CDR2 SVGEGT. V dropped 2 bases and J dropped 0 bases, with 19 bases sitting between them. The CDR3 sequence: CASSYNTDSRPMNTEAFF. For the CDR3, the DNA is TGTGCCAGCAGTTACAATACGGACAGCCGTCCCATGAACACTGAAGCTTTCTTT.

V gene TRBV6-2 or TRBV6-3 combines with J gene TRBJ2-2, with D possibly TRBD2 on 5 matching bases. Germline values: CDR1 MNHEY, CDR2 SVGEGT. V was trimmed by 0 bases and J by 0 bases, leaving 8 bases between them. This CDR3 is 16 amino acids long. The CDR3 sequence is CASSYSPGANTGELFF. In DNA form, the CDR3 reads TGTGCCAGCAGTTACTCTCCCGGGGCGAACACCGGGGAGCTGTTTTTT.

The chain links TRBV30 to TRBJ1-1; D ambiguous. CDR1 is GTSNPN, CDR2 SVGIG, per germline (reference sequence). V lost 0 bases and J lost 5, with 7 bases in between. The CDR3 spans 12 residues. CDR3 nucleotides: TGTGCCTGGAGTGTGGCTAGGACTGAAGCTTTCTTT. Translating it yields CAWSVARTEAFF.

This sequence joins TRBV2 and TRBJ2-2; no firm D call. Trimming stripped 6 bases from V and 2 bases from J, with 13 bases between. CDR1 SNHLY and CDR2 FYNNEI come from the germline V gene. The CDR3 has 15 amino acids. As DNA, the CDR3 is TGTGCCAGCAGCGCCTACAGTGGAAACACCGGGGAGCTGTTTTTT. It is translated as CASSAYSGNTGELFF.

This clonotype was seen more than once but under ten times. The rearrangement links TRBV20-1 to TRBJ2-5; 7 bases map to TRBD1. Germline CDR1 and CDR2: DFQATT and SNEGSKA (reference sequence). The CDR3 length is 12 residues. V trimming: 6 bases; J trimming: 5 bases; junction bases outside the gene matches: 6. Here the CDR3 reads CSATGNRETQYF. As DNA, the CDR3 is TGCAGTGCGACAGGGAATCGGGAGACCCAGTACTTC.

The chain uses TRBV7-7 and TRBJ2-7, with D possibly TRBD2 on 5 matching bases. Trimming took off 5 bases at V and 3 bases at J, with 11 bases between the two ends. This CDR3 spans 13 amino acids. Germline CDR1 and CDR2: SSHAT and FNYEAQ (reference sequence). CDR3: CASSLGGNYEQYF. For the CDR3, the DNA is TGTGCCAGCAGCCTAGGAGGAAACTACGAGCAGTACTTC. Combining the CDR3 with reference TRBV7-7 and TRBJ2-7 gives the whole variable domain GAGVSQSPRYKVTKRGQDVTLRCDPISSHATLYWYQQALGQGPEFLTYFNYEAQPDKSGLPSDRFSAERPEGSISTLTIQRTEQRDSAMYRCASSLGGNYEQYFGPGTRLTVT.

The chain links TRBV6-2 or TRBV6-3 to TRBJ2-3, with D possibly being TRBD1 (5 bases). CDR3 size: 14 residues. Trimming pared 2 bases from V and 2 bases from J, leaving 8 bases between. Germline V gene data show CDR1 as MNHEY and CDR2 as SVGEGT. The CDR3 here is CASSYVQVTDTQYF. The CDR3 bases are TGTGCCAGCAGTTACGTACAGGTCACAGATACGCAGTATTTT.

This rearrangement joins TRBV28 to TRBJ2-5; D gene uncertain. The CDR3 totals 13 residues. The germline gives CDR1 MDHEN, CDR2 SYDVKM. V shed 3 bases and J shed 2 bases, with 7 bases lying between them. The CDR3 coding sequence is TGTGCCAGCAGTTTCCCAGGTCAAGAGACCCAGTACTTC. Its protein product is CASSFPGQETQYF. The full variable domain, its missing parts supplied by reference TRBV28 and TRBJ2-5, is DVKVTQSSRYLVKRTGEKVFLECVQDMDHENMFWYRQDPGLGLRLIYFSYDVKMKEKGDIPEGYSVSREKKERFSLILESASTNQTSMYLCASSFPGQETQYFGPGTRLLVL.

The chain is built from TRBV7-3 and TRBJ2-7; 7 bases match TRBD1. Germline values: CDR1 SGHTA, CDR2 FQGTGA. CDR3 length equals 14 residues. V was clipped by 6 bases and J by 3 bases; unmatched bases: 8. For the CDR3, the DNA is TGTGCCAGCAGTCCGACCGGGACAGTCTACGAGCAGTACTTC. Amino acid sequence: CASSPTGTVYEQYF.

This clonotype was seen only a few times. The chain carries TRBV4-1 and TRBJ1-6; the D is unclear. Germline values: CDR1 MGHRA, CDR2 YSYEKL. V lost 0 bases and J lost 3, with 6 bases in between. The CDR3 extends over 15 amino acids. CDR3 loop: CASSQDLVYNSPLHF. The CDR3 DNA reads as TGCGCCAGCAGCCAAGATTTGGTCTATAATTCACCCCTCCACTTT.

V gene TRBV6-2 or TRBV6-3 combines with J gene TRBJ1-5; D ambiguous. Trimming took off 2 bases at V and 2 bases at J, with 10 bases between the two ends. The CDR3 spans 15 residues. Germline loops: CDR1 MNHEY, CDR2 SVGEGT. The CDR3 nucleotides are TGTGCCAGCAGTTACGATACTTACGGCAATCAGCCCCAGCATTTT. Translation: CASSYDTYGNQPQHF.

This clonotype has more than one count but fewer than ten. V and J are TRBV14 and TRBJ1-2; D unresolved. Germline V CDR1 and CDR2: SGHDN, FVKESK. The V end lost 4 bases, the J end lost 5 bases, and 11 bases lay between the germline ends. The CDR3 consists of 13 residues. In nucleotides, the CDR3 is TGTGCCAGCAGCCCACTCGGGGTTTATGGCTACACCTTC. Residues: CASSPLGVYGYTF. Drawing the rest from reference TRBV14 and TRBJ1-2, the complete variable domain is EAGVTQFPSHSVIEKGQTVTLRCDPISGHDNLYWYRRVMGKEIKFLLHFVKESKQDESGMPNNRFLAERTGGTYSTLKVQPAELEDSGVYFCASSPLGVYGYTFGSGTRLTVV.

This clonotype occurred a few times. V and J are TRBV7-9 and TRBJ2-7; D might be TRBD1 (5 bases). V gave up 1 base and J gave up 3 bases, with 10 bases separating them. The CDR3 extends over 14 amino acids. Germline CDR1 and CDR2: SEHNR and FQNEAQ (reference sequence). Here the CDR3 DNA reads TGTGCCAGCAGCTTAGATGGTAGGGGCTACGAGCAGTACTTC. Encoded protein: CASSLDGRGYEQYF.

The chain recombines TRBV7-8 with TRBJ2-5, with TRBD2 identical over 10 bases. J lost 1 base, V lost 2 bases, and 7 bases had no gene match. CDR3 size: 17 residues. CDR1 SGHVS and CDR2 FQNEAQ come from the germline V gene. The chain's CDR3 is CASSLLEVAGGQETQYF. CDR3 DNA: TGTGCCAGCAGCTTATTGGAAGTAGCGGGGGGCCAAGAGACCCAGTACTTC.

The chain combines TRBV7-2 with TRBJ2-1, with TRBD2 matching 15 bases. The trim removed 6 bases at V and 4 bases at J, leaving 7 bases unmatched. The CDR3 length is 17 residues. Germline V gene sequence: CDR1 SGHTA, CDR2 FQGNSA. The CDR3 loop reads CASRRRTSGGGYNEQFF. In DNA form, the CDR3 reads TGTGCCAGCAGGCGTAGGACTAGCGGGGGGGGTTACAATGAGCAGTTCTTC.